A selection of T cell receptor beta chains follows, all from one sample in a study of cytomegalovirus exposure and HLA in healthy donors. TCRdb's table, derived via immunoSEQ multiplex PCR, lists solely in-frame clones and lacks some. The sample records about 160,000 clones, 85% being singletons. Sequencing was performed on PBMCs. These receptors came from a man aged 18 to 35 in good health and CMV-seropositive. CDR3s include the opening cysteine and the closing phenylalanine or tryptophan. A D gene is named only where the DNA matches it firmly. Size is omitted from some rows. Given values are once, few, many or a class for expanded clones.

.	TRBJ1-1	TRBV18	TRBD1	CASSPRQGRMNTEAFF	TGTGCCAGCTCACCAAGACAGGGCAGGATGAACACTGAAGCTTTCTTT
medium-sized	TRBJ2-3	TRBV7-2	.	CASSLIERDTQYF	TGTGCCAGCAGCTTAATCGAGCGAGATACGCAGTATTTT
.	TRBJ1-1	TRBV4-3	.	CASSPRTAAEAFF	TGCGCCAGCAGCCCCCGTACAGCTGCTGAAGCTTTCTTT
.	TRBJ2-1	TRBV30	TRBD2	CAWNLPGLAKDEQFF	TGTGCCTGGAATCTACCGGGACTAGCGAAGGATGAGCAGTTCTTC
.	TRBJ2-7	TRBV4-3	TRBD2	CASSPDSGTSSYEQYF	TGCGCCAGCAGCCCGGACTCCGGGACTAGCTCCTACGAGCAGTACTTC
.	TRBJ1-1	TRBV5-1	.	CASSSGVGTEAFF	TGCGCCAGCAGCTCAGGGGTAGGGACTGAAGCTTTCTTT
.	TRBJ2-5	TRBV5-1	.	CASSLEQGRWETQYF	TGCGCCAGCAGCTTGGAACAGGGAAGATGGGAGACCCAGTACTTC
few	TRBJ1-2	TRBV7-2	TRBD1	CASSLQGASSHDGYTF	TGTGCCAGCAGCTTACAGGGGGCGAGTTCACATGATGGCTACACCTTC
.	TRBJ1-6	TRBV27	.	CASRQDIANSPLHF	TGTGCCAGCCGTCAGGACATCGCTAATTCACCCCTCCACTTT
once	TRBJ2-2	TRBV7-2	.	CASSLGRIGNTGELFF	TGTGCCAGCAGCTTAGGTCGAATCGGGAACACCGGGGAGCTGTTTTTT
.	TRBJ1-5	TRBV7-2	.	CASSLAAGKSQPQHF	TGTGCCAGCAGCTTAGCCGCAGGGAAGAGTCAGCCCCAGCATTTT
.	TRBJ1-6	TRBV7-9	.	CASTERTNSPLHF	TGTGCCAGCACCGAGAGGACAAATTCACCCCTCCACTTT
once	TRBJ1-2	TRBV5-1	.	CASSFHGLGEGYTF	TGCGCCAGCAGCTTTCATGGGCTCGGGGAGGGCTACACCTTC
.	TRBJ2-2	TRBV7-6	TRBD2	CASSLTSDPNTGELFF	TGTGCCAGCAGCTTAACTAGCGACCCCAACACCGGGGAGCTGTTTTTT
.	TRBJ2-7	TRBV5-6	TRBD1	CASSRDRGLTDEQYF	TGTGCCAGCAGCCGGGACAGGGGTCTTACGGACGAGCAGTACTTC
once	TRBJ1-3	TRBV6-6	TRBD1	CASSRQGGRITIYF	TGTGCCAGCAGCCGCCAAGGGGGCCGGATCACCATATATTTT
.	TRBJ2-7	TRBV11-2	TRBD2	CASSFPGLGYEQYF	TGTGCCAGCAGCTTCCCGGGACTAGGTTACGAGCAGTACTTC
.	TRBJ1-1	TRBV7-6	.	CASSSYHGMKGGHRNTEAFF	TGTGCCAGCAGCTCATATCATGGGATGAAGGGAGGGCACCGAAACACTGAAGCTTTCTTT
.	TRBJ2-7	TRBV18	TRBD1	CASSSDRDEQYF	TGTGCCAGCTCATCCGACAGGGACGAGCAGTACTTC
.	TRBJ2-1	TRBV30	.	CAWSSHAGWNEQFF	TGTGCCTGGAGTAGCCACGCGGGGTGGAATGAGCAGTTCTTC
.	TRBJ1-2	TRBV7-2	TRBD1	CASSSRDSFNGYTF	TGTGCCAGCAGCTCCCGGGACAGCTTTAATGGCTACACCTTC
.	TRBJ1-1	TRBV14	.	CASSQGPTRDGAFF	TGTGCCAGCAGCCAAGGGCCCACACGGGATGGGGCTTTCTTT
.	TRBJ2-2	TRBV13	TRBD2	CASSLPGLAGADGELFF	TGTGCCAGCAGCCTCCCGGGACTAGCGGGGGCGGACGGGGAGCTGTTTTTT
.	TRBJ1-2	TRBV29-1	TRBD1	CSTETTGLGYTF	TGCAGCACCGAAACGACAGGGCTTGGCTACACCTTC
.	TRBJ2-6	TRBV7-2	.	CASSLAQAPGANVLTF	TGTGCCAGCAGCTTAGCTCAGGCCCCCGGGGCCAACGTCCTGACTTTC
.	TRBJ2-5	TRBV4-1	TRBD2	CASSQGGGEETQYF	TGCGCCAGCAGCCAAGGGGGAGGGGAAGAGACCCAGTACTTC
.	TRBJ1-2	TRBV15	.	CATSRDLREGNYGYTF	TGTGCCACCAGCAGAGATCTGAGGGAAGGGAACTATGGCTACACCTTC
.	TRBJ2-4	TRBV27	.	CASSTGLAKNIQYF	TGTGCCAGCAGTACAGGGTTAGCCAAAAACATTCAGTACTTC
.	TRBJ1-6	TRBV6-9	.	CASSYRRVPAPLHF	TGTGCCAGCAGTTATCGCAGGGTGCCAGCACCCCTCCACTTT
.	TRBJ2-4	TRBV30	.	CAWGAEGKNSQYF	TGTGCCTGGGGGGCGGAGGGCAAAAACAGTCAGTACTTC
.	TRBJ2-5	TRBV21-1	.	CASSNRPSLLETQYF	TGTGCCAGCAGCAATCGTCCCAGTCTCTTGGAGACCCAGTACTTC
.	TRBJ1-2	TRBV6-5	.	CASRTGSYGYTF	TGTGCCAGCAGAACAGGGTCCTATGGCTACACCTTC
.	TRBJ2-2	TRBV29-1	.	CSGSDTGELFF	TGCAGCGGCAGTGACACCGGGGAGCTGTTTTTT
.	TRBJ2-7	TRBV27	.	CASSPDYYYEQYF	TGTGCCAGCAGTCCGGACTATTACTACGAGCAGTACTTC
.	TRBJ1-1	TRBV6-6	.	CASTIQGSGYEAFF	TGTGCCAGCACAATACAGGGCTCGGGGTATGAGGCTTTCTTT
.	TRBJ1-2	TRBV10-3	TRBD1	CAISEGGGNYGYTF	TGTGCCATCAGTGAGGGAGGGGGCAACTATGGCTACACCTTC
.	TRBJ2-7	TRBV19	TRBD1	CASSIGTGDYEQYF	TGTGCCAGTAGTATTGGTACAGGGGATTACGAGCAGTACTTC
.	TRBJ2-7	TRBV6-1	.	CASGGTSSYEQYF	TGTGCCAGTGGGGGCACCAGCTCCTACGAGCAGTACTTC
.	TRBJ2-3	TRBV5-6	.	CASSLAPLGQATDTQYF	TGTGCCAGCAGCTTGGCTCCCCTCGGACAAGCCACAGATACGCAGTATTTT
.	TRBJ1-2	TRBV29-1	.	CSVRENNYGYTF	TGCAGCGTTAGGGAGAATAACTATGGCTACACCTTC
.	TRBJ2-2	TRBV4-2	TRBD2	CASSLGLAGFTGELFF	TGTGCCAGCAGCCTGGGGCTAGCGGGGTTCACCGGGGAGCTGTTTTTT
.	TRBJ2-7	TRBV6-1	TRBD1	CASSPGTAYEQYF	TGTGCCTCTTCACCCGGGACAGCCTACGAGCAGTACTTC
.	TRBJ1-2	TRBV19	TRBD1	CASRSPVQGASYGYTF	TGTGCCAGTAGGTCACCTGTTCAGGGGGCCAGCTATGGCTACACCTTC
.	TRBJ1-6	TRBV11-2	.	CASSLDLGARSPLHF	TGTGCCAGCAGCTTAGATTTGGGGGCAAGGTCACCCCTCCACTTT
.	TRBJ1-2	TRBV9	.	CASSVDGSGDDGYTF	TGTGCCAGCAGCGTAGATGGCTCAGGGGATGATGGCTACACCTTC
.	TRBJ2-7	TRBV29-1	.	CSVEGHNGSPNAGEQYF	TGCAGCGTTGAGGGACATAACGGGTCCCCTAACGCGGGCGAGCAGTACTTC
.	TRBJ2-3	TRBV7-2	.	CASSSQVTDTQYF	TGTGCCAGCAGCTCCCAGGTGACAGATACGCAGTATTTT
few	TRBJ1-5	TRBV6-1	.	CASSPTNQPQHF	TGTGCCAGCAGCCCTACGAATCAGCCCCAGCATTTT
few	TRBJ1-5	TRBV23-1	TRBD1	CASSRDRGPQPQHF	TGCGCCAGCAGTCGGGACAGGGGGCCTCAGCCCCAGCATTTT
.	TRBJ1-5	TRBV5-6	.	CASSLSPLLTGRADQPQHF	TGTGCCAGCAGCTTGTCCCCGCTACTTACAGGGAGGGCAGATCAGCCCCAGCATTTT
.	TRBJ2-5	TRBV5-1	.	CASREGETQYF	TGCGCCTCTCGGGAAGGGGAGACCCAGTACTTC
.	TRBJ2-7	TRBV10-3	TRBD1	CAIRGDRYEQYF	TGTGCCATCAGGGGGGACAGATACGAGCAGTACTTC
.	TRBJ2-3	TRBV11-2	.	CASSLKPSGGGTDTQYF	TGTGCCAGCAGCTTGAAGCCTTCCGGAGGGGGCACAGATACGCAGTATTTT
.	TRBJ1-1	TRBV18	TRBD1	CASNIGTGPEAFF	TGTGCCAGCAACATTGGGACAGGGCCTGAAGCTTTCTTT
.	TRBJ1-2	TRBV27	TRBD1	CASSLSSGTGFLNGYTF	TGTGCCAGCAGTTTATCCAGCGGGACAGGGTTTTTGAATGGCTACACCTTC